This T cell receptor (beta chain) was retrieved from a study of human T cells and chemical hapten exposure (dated by TCRdb to the early 2020s). Concerning the study at large: For sensitization, 2% DPC in acetone was applied to an approximately 2 cm by approximately 2 cm area of upper inner arm skin. Patient blood was sampled pre-sensitization (week 0) and at 2, 6 and about 24 weeks after DPC sensitization. The patient cohort, mostly female, included alopecia areata with under or over 50% scalp involvement, alopecia totalis and alopecia universalis. Blood for TCR sequencing was provided by twenty-nine alopecia patients at one to four time points (pre-sensitization, 2, 6 and 24 weeks). Patch testing was done on the upper back using Finn chambers containing 0.01% DPC, and results were scored after 6 days according to International Contact Dermatitis Research Group standards. Throughout the study period of roughly 24 weeks, patients also received therapeutic DPC doses to the scalp every week. Libraries were pooled for sequencing, and variation in per-sample TCR yields was attributed mainly to small differences in library volumes within the pool. Peripheral blood TCR repertoire changes were tracked in vivo in alopecia patients during primary and secondary sensitization to the hapten diphenylcyclopropenone (DPC).

General study outcomes and caveats: Repeated subsampling changed both the strength of the expansion versus patch-test correlation and the threshold at which that correlation became significant. No change with DPC sensitization was found in the number of TCRs above 1 in 1000 frequency, and no evidence of global repertoire structure alterations was found. Alopecia, a presumed autoimmune disease, was present in all patients, so the immune response of the patients might differ from that of healthy individuals. Expanded TCRs formed significantly more large CDR3 similarity clusters than pre-sensitization or healthy control sets, consistent with antigen-driven responses. The number of PT1 expanded TCRs positively correlated with patch test score, significant at thresholds 8, 16 and 32 but not 4.

The sample's time point, from its label and the paper: pre-sensitization, week 0. This sample's treatment or condition label indicates: therapeutic diphenylcyclopropenone sensitization with weekly scalp DPC. Blood at each patch-test visit was drawn before the patch test was applied. To be eligible, patients had to be aged 18 to 70, diagnosed with alopecia and judged suitable for DPC therapy, while pregnant patients were excluded. Total RNA was extracted from unfractionated whole blood collected in Tempus Blood RNA tubes. At the junction V is shortened by 4 bases and J by 1 base, with 12 bases in between. Per the germline V gene, SGHRS is the CDR1 and YFSETQ is the CDR2. Including cysteine and phenylalanine, the CDR3 has 15 amino acids. Only the CDR3 DNA stays, 45 bases, in frame from base 1. Libraries were constructed by RACE. TCRdb shows the sequencer as NextSeq 500. During library preparation, unique molecular identifiers were attached to individual cDNA molecules so that TCRs could be counted quantitatively and reproducibly. For every blood RNA sample, sequencing covered both the TCR alpha and TCR beta chains. As for the authors' bioinformatics: Samples had a median of roughly 99,000 TCRs, with a range from about 23,224 to 690,600. The Decombinator software suite was used to annotate the V, J and CDR3 of the TCR reads. To make PS versus PT1 abundance plots, every sample was subsampled to the same number of TCRs (28,000). Expanded TCRs were defined as absent before sensitization and observed at least eight times at the 2-week time point. TCRdb trimmed public reads at Q25 via fastp, called clones via MiXCR and kept in-frame beta chains. Each record represents a unique CDR3 protein, reported with the most common genes and DNA among its rows. The V and J calls were not made by the authors but by TCRdb's processing. The sample includes 250,000 to 300,000 distinct CDR3 sequences, with almost 8% observed a single time. The top ten clonotypes cover 1.2% of the sample.

This clonotype turned up a few times. Its antigen is not yet known. No qualities accompany the bases; no much larger clone lies one base away. The chain is assembled from TRBV5-1 and TRBJ2-1; the D gene assignment is ambiguous. The clonotype was recovered from a man aged 18 to 30 with alopecia areata. Some clones in this sample may be carry-over from other donors' samples. Sequencing was performed on whole blood, taken in connection with sensitization to the hapten diphenylcyclopropenone (DPC). The CDR3 loop reads CASSLGPASYNEQFF. The DNA is TGCGCCAGCAGCCTCGGACCCGCATCCTACAATGAGCAGTTCTTC.